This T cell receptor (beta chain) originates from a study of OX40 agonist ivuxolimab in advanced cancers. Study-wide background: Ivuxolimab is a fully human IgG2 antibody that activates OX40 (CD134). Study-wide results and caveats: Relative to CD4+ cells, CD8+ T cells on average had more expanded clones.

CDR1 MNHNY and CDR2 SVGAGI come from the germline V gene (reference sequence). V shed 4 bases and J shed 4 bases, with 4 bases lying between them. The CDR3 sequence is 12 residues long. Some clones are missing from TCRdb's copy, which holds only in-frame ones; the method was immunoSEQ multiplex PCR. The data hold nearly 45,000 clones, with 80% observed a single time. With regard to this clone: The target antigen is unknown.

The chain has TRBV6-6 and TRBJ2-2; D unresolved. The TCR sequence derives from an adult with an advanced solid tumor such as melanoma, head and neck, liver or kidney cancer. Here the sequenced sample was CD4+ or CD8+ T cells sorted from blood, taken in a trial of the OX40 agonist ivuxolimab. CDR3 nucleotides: TGTGCCAGCAGTTCCGGCACCGGGGAGCTGTTTTTT. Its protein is CASSSGTGELFF.